This T cell receptor beta chain emerged from a study of control samples from healthy donors and cancer patients. Germline lookup yields CDR1 WSHSY and CDR2 SAAADI. Trimming left V 7 bases short and J 13 bases short, with 14 bases between. The CDR3 length is 11 residues. TCRdb's table, derived via immunoSEQ multiplex PCR, lists solely in-frame clones and lacks some. This sample has 65,000 to 80,000 clones, with around 90% found just once. Source material: PBMCs. The chain carries TRBV10-2 and TRBJ2-1; D possibly uses TRBD1 or TRBD2 (6 bases each). This TCR derives from an older woman with head and neck cancer. This chain's CDR3 is CASTDSGAQFF. The DNA for the CDR3 is TGCGCCAGCACTGACTCGGGGGCCCAGTTCTTC.